This T cell receptor (beta chain) emerged from a study of blood T cell repertoires in COVID-19. Study overall: The United States, Italy and Spain supplied acute and convalescent COVID-19 samples.

The CDR3 sequence is 13 residues long. Germline V gene data show CDR1 as LNHDA and CDR2 as SQIVND (reference sequence). With 5 bases removed from V and 4 bases from J, the gap between germline ends came to 11 bases. In the authors' methods: How many nucleated cells were present was estimated from reference gene primer amplification. Assay used: immunoSEQ multiplex PCR; TCRdb lists only in-frame clones, some missing. D and trimming were read from the DNA, whereas the V and J calls and clone size are those reported in that table. The sample has more than 30,000 clones; approximately 96% are singletons.

Material: peripheral blood. The receptor was isolated from a human donor with active COVID-19. The donor label of this sample is uncertain. The chain joins TRBV19 to TRBJ1-1; D is perhaps TRBD1 (6 bases). For the CDR3, the DNA is TGTGCCAGTAGTTGGGGAGGGGGCACTGAAGCTTTCTTT. It encodes CASSWGGGTEAFF.